A single sample is the source of the 30 T cell receptor beta chains below, sequenced in a study of T cell repertoires in cytomegalovirus infection. Using its own MiXCR run on the reads, TCRdb lists one record per CDR3 protein. The sample shows some 150,000 distinct CDR3 sequences, around 22% of them seen only once. The material sequenced was PBMCs. The receptors derive from a human donor in good health (CMV status not recorded). Some clones in this sample may be carry-over from other donors' samples.

This clonotype was detected many times. The V call is TRBV7-6, the J call TRBJ2-1; the D gene is possibly TRBD2 (6 bases). In germline, CDR1 is SGHVS, CDR2 FNYEAQ. Trimming shortened V by 5 bases and J by 3 bases, and 8 bases separated the two germline ends. This CDR3 contains 13 residues. The CDR3, as DNA: TGTGCCAGCAGCGGGGGGTTCTACAATGAGCAGTTCTTC. It yields the protein CASSGGFYNEQFF.

This clonotype has ten or more counts. The chain employs TRBV7-8 and TRBJ1-1, with D unclear. This CDR3 contains 13 residues. Deletions cut 4 bases from V and 4 bases from J, with 10 bases between. The germline V gene encodes CDR1 SGHVS and CDR2 FQNEAQ. The CDR3 DNA is TGTGCCAGCAGCTGGCCCCTGGGCACTGAAGCTTTCTTT. Protein: CASSWPLGTEAFF.

The rearrangement joins TRBV29-1 to TRBJ2-3; D remains unclear. Germline V CDR1 and CDR2: SQVTM, ANQGSEA. The CDR3 length is 15 residues. The V end was cut by 4 bases, the J end by 1 base, with 15 bases between. This CDR3 reads CSVVRSTPRTDTQYF. The CDR3 bases are TGCAGCGTTGTAAGGTCTACCCCTCGCACAGATACGCAGTATTTT.

This chain links TRBV29-1 with TRBJ2-1; a weak D match, TRBD2 (6 bases). The germline gives CDR1 SQVTM, CDR2 ANQGSEA. This CDR3 has 15 amino acids. The ends were cut back, 6 bases at V and 0 bases at J, with 15 bases in the middle. The CDR3 region is CSVQYISGSYNEQFF. The CDR3 region has the DNA TGCAGCGTACAATACATTAGCGGCTCCTACAATGAGCAGTTCTTC.

CDR3 sequence: CASSSDLQPGQGLEQYF. CDR3 bases: TGTGCCAGCAGTTCCGACCTACAACCGGGACAGGGCCTCGAGCAGTACTTC. This chain links TRBV6-5 with TRBJ2-7, with 9 bases that match TRBD1. Losses at the gene ends were 4 bases for V and 6 bases for J; bases not matched to a gene: 16. Germline values: CDR1 MNHEY, CDR2 SVGAGI. The CDR3 runs 17 residues.

This sequence joins TRBV5-1 and TRBJ2-7; D is unresolved. V dropped 2 bases and J dropped 3 bases, with 9 bases sitting between them. Per germline, CDR1 SGHRS and CDR2 YFSETQ. This CDR3 region has 13 residues. The CDR3 sequence: CASSFDGDYEQYF. The CDR3 nucleotides are TGCGCCAGCAGCTTCGACGGAGACTACGAGCAGTACTTC.

This chain links TRBV29-1 with TRBJ1-5; D is unresolved. With 5 bases removed from V and 4 bases from J, the gap between germline ends came to 12 bases. The CDR3 is 13 residues long. Germline CDR1 SQVTM, CDR2 ANQGSEA. The CDR3 spells CSVSGSLNQPQHF. The CDR3, as DNA: TGCAGCGTTAGTGGGTCTCTAAATCAGCCCCAGCATTTT.

Points on this clonotype: This may be a read error: a much more frequent sequence differs by one nucleotide. The gene calls are TRBV28 and TRBJ1-6; 7 bases match TRBD1. The CDR3 is 16 amino acids. Germline V lookup: CDR1 MDHEN, CDR2 SYDVKM. CDR3: CANSFLQGFGNSPLHF. CDR3 sequence (DNA): TGTGCCAACAGTTTTTTACAGGGGTTCGGGAATTCACCCCTCCACTTT.

This clonotype was detected many times. The genes are TRBV7-2 and TRBJ2-2, with 10 bases lining up with TRBD1. Unmatched junction bases numbered 7, after V lost 4 bases and J lost 5 bases. Germline V CDR1 and CDR2: SGHTA, FQGNSA. The CDR3 length is 16 residues. The CDR3 loop reads CASSSRLGQGTGELFF. CDR3 coding DNA: TGTGCCAGCAGCTCGAGACTGGGACAGGGGACCGGGGAGCTGTTTTTT.

The chain joins TRBV4-1 to TRBJ1-1; 8 positions agree with TRBD1. Germline loops: CDR1 MGHRA, CDR2 YSYEKL. The junction had 2 bases not matched to a gene; V was cut back by 3 bases and J by 5 bases. The CDR3 is 13 amino acids. The CDR3 region is CASSQRQGTEAFF. For the CDR3, the DNA is TGCGCCAGCAGCCAGAGACAGGGGACTGAAGCTTTCTTT.

This clonotype was seen ten or more times. This chain links TRBV7-9 with TRBJ2-3; D unclear. The CDR3 runs 15 residues. V was cut by 5 bases and J by 6 bases, with 18 bases left in between. CDR1 is SEHNR, CDR2 FQNEAQ, per germline (reference sequence). The CDR3 protein is CASSPPFGADDTQYF. The CDR3 region has the DNA TGTGCCAGCAGCCCCCCCTTTGGAGCAGACGATACGCAGTATTTT. Full variable domain (remainder filled in from reference TRBV7-9 and TRBJ2-3): DTGVSQNPRHKITKRGQNVTFRCDPISEHNRLYWYRQTLGQGPEFLTYFQNEAQLEKSRLLSDRFSAERPKGSFSTLEIQRTEQGDSAMYLCASSPPFGADDTQYFGPGTRLTVL.

A few counts support this clonotype. CDR3 in amino acids: CASSPSGNQETQYF. In DNA form, the CDR3 reads TGTGCCAGCAGTCCGAGCGGAAACCAAGAGACCCAGTACTTC. The chain employs TRBV28 and TRBJ2-5, with TRBD2 as a possible D gene (5 bases). Germline V gene data show CDR1 as MDHEN and CDR2 as SYDVKM. V lost 5 bases and J 0 bases, leaving 10 bases between the germline ends. The CDR3 loop spans 14 amino acids.

This clonotype was detected many times. In DNA form, the CDR3 reads TGTGCCAGCAGTTTAGCGGGGACGGAGACCCAGTACTTC. Protein sequence: CASSLAGTETQYF. V and J are TRBV12-3 or TRBV12-4 and TRBJ2-5, with D perhaps given as TRBD1 or TRBD2 (5 bases each). The CDR3 has 13 amino acids. V gave up 0 bases and J gave up 5 bases, with 7 bases separating them.

The sample holds a few counts of this clonotype. The chain links TRBV9 to TRBJ2-7; D is perhaps TRBD1 or TRBD2 (5 bases each). The CDR3 is 16 residues long. V lost 0 bases to trimming and J lost 1 base, with 14 bases between them. In germline, CDR1 is SGDLS, CDR2 YYNGEE. Here the CDR3 DNA reads TGTGCCAGCAGCGTAGGAGATGGGGGAGTTTCCTACGAGCAGTACTTC. This gives the protein CASSVGDGGVSYEQYF.

The CDR3 sequence: CASSHVASGQETQYF. CDR3 nucleotides: TGCGCCAGCAGTCATGTGGCTAGCGGTCAAGAGACCCAGTACTTC. This chain uses TRBV23-1 with TRBJ2-5, with 7 bases aligning to TRBD2. TRBV23-1 is placed among ORFs of uncertain function. V lost 3 bases, J lost 2 bases, and 6 bases stayed unmatched. The CDR3 has 15 residues.

This clonotype appeared a few times. The chain carries TRBV28 and TRBJ2-1; D possibly corresponds to TRBD1 (6 bases). Germline lookup yields CDR1 MDHEN and CDR2 SYDVKM. CDR3 length equals 16 residues. Between the trimmed V and J ends, which lost 4 bases and 3 bases, there was a span of 16 bases. CDR3 sequence reads: CASSSQGRGGYNEQFF. The CDR3 DNA is TGTGCCAGCAGTTCTCAGGGCAGGGGTGGCTACAATGAGCAGTTCTTC.

J is TRBJ1-6 and V is TRBV6-5; 11 bases map to TRBD1. Germline CDR1 reads MNHEY; CDR2 reads SVGAGI. CDR3 length: 15 amino acids. V dropped 2 bases and J dropped 9; count of bases not matched to a gene: 3. This chain's CDR3 is CASSYGGTGGSPLHF. CDR3 nucleotide sequence: TGTGCCAGCAGTTACGGTGGGACAGGGGGTTCACCCCTCCACTTT.

This clonotype was detected ten times or more. As DNA, the CDR3 is TGTGCCAGCAGCGAAAGGCTACCTTCTTTCTCCTACGAGCAGTACTTC. Its protein product is CASSERLPSFSYEQYF. The V call is TRBV7-8, the J call TRBJ2-7; D unresolved. Looked up from germline, CDR1 is SGHVS and CDR2 is FQNEAQ. V was cut by 5 bases and J by 0 bases, with 17 bases left in between. The CDR3 sequence is 16 residues long.

This clonotype appeared a few times. The V call is TRBV28, the J call TRBJ1-5; D ambiguous. Trimming removed 3 bases at V and 7 bases at J, with 10 bases between. CDR3 length equals 13 residues. Looked up from germline, CDR1 is MDHEN and CDR2 is SYDVKM. CDR3 loop: CASSLSFGQPQHF. As DNA, the CDR3 is TGTGCCAGCAGTTTGAGTTTTGGGCAGCCCCAGCATTTT.

This clonotype came up many times. The genes are TRBV7-2 and TRBJ2-5; D remains unclear. Germline V gives CDR1 SGHTA, CDR2 FQGNSA. Trimming shortened V by 10 bases and J by 4 bases, and 4 bases separated the two germline ends. CDR3 length equals 9 residues. The CDR3 DNA follows: TGTGCCACCGGAGAGACCCAGTACTTC. This codes for CATGETQYF.

This clonotype was recorded a few times. The V call is TRBV20-1, the J call TRBJ1-1; D is unresolved. The CDR3 is made up of 14 amino acids. Germline loops: CDR1 DFQATT, CDR2 SNEGSKA (reference sequence). Trimming took off 3 bases at V and 6 bases at J, with 17 bases between the two ends. CDR3 sequence: CSARSGSSDSEAFF. For the CDR3, the DNA is TGCAGTGCTAGGAGTGGATCCTCGGACTCTGAAGCTTTCTTT.

This chain uses TRBV20-1 with TRBJ2-7; TRBD2 matches 13 bases. J gave up 2 bases and V 5 bases, and 0 bases lay outside the gene matches. Germline V gives CDR1 DFQATT, CDR2 SNEGSKA (reference sequence). The CDR3 extends over 13 amino acids. The CDR3 region has the DNA TGCAGTGCTGGACTAGCGGGAGCCTACGAGCAGTACTTC. Its translation is CSAGLAGAYEQYF.

Here the CDR3 reads CATQGCGYTF. The DNA of the CDR3 is TGTGCCACCCAGGGATGTGGCTACACCTTC. This chain connects TRBV6-2 or TRBV6-3 to TRBJ1-2; perhaps TRBD1 as D (5 bases). The CDR3 spans 10 residues. CDR1 and CDR2 from the germline V gene are MNHEY and SVGEGT. Trimming shortened V by 10 bases and J by 7 bases, and 10 bases separated the two germline ends.

This chain links TRBV28 with TRBJ2-7; D call uncertain. Germline V lookup: CDR1 MDHEN, CDR2 SYDVKM. This CDR3 comprises 13 residues. Trimming removed 3 bases from V and 3 bases from J, with 9 bases in between. The DNA for the CDR3 is TGTGCCAGCAGTTTCGGCAGACTCTACGAGCAGTACTTC. Protein sequence: CASSFGRLYEQYF.

This clonotype was seen repeatedly, ten times or more. The J gene is TRBJ1-1, the V gene TRBV7-2; D gene ambiguous. Between the trimmed V and J ends, which lost 2 bases and 0 bases, there was a span of 7 bases. The CDR3 spans 14 residues. Germline-derived CDR1 and CDR2 are SGHTA and FQGNSA. CDR3 region: CASSLLGMNTEAFF. The CDR3 DNA is TGTGCCAGCAGCTTACTCGGGATGAACACTGAAGCTTTCTTT. The full variable domain, its missing parts supplied by reference TRBV7-2 and TRBJ1-1, is GAGVSQSPSNKVTEKGKDVELRCDPISGHTALYWYRQSLGQGLEFLIYFQGNSAPDKSGLPSDRFSAERTGGSVSTLTIQRTQQEDSAVYLCASSLLGMNTEAFFGQGTRLTVV.

The gene calls are TRBV27 and TRBJ2-3, with D possibly being TRBD1 (5 bases). The V and J ends lost 3 bases and 2 bases respectively, with 12 bases between them. The CDR3 runs 15 residues. Germline V gene lookup returns CDR1 MNHEY and CDR2 SMNVEV (reference sequence). In DNA, the CDR3 is TGTGCCAGCAGTTTCGGACACCCCCCCACAGATACGCAGTATTTT. Protein sequence: CASSFGHPPTDTQYF.

This chain uses TRBV12-3 or TRBV12-4 with TRBJ2-1, with TRBD2 identical over 10 bases. Germline trimming cut 6 bases from V and 7 bases from J; bases unmatched to any gene: 9. CDR3 length equals 15 residues. CDR3 bases: TGTGCCAGCAGCATAGCGGGGGGTATCGTGAATGAGCAGTTCTTC. Translation: CASSIAGGIVNEQFF.

The rearrangement joins TRBV29-1 to TRBJ2-1; D not resolved. Germline V gives CDR1 SQVTM, CDR2 ANQGSEA. The CDR3 has 13 amino acids. V was shortened by 0 bases and J by 4 bases, with 7 bases between the two germline ends. For the CDR3, the DNA is TGCAGCGTTGAAGATATGGATTACAATGAGCAGTTCTTC. It encodes CSVEDMDYNEQFF.

This clonotype has at least ten counts. The chain joins TRBV6-1 to TRBJ1-5; D remains ambiguous. The CDR3 has 14 residues. Per the germline V gene, CDR1 is MNHNS and CDR2 is SASEGT. V gave up 6 bases and J gave up 6 bases, with 15 bases separating them. The CDR3: CASSSPTVSQPQHF. The CDR3 bases are TGTGCCAGCAGCTCCCCCACAGTGAGTCAGCCCCAGCATTTT.

On this clonotype itself: Relative to the germline gene, one junction end is altered; a read error may explain this. The chain combines TRBV28 with TRBJ2-3; D is uncertain. The length of the CDR3 is 11 residues. CDR1 and CDR2 from the germline V gene are MDHEN and SYDVKM. The CDR3 coding sequence is TGTGCCAGGAGTTTAACAGATACGCAGTATTTT. Translation gives CARSLTDTQYF. The full variable domain, in which reference TRBV28 and TRBJ2-3 provide the parts outside the CDR3, is DVKVTQSSRYLVKRTGEKVFLECVQDMDHENMFWYRQDPGLGLRLIYFSYDVKMKEKGDIPEGYSVSREKKERFSLILESASTNQTSMYLCARSLTDTQYFGPGTRLTVL.